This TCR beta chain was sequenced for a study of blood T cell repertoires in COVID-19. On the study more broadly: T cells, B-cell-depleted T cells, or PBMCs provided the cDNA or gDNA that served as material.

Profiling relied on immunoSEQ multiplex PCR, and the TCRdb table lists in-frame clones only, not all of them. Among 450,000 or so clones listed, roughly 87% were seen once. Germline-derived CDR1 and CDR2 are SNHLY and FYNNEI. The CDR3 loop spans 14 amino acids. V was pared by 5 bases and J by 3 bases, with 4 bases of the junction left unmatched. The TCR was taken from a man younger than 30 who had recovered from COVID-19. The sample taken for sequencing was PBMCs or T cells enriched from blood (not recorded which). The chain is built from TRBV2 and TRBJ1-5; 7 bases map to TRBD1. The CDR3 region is CASSTDRLNQPQHF. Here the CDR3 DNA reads TGTGCCAGCAGTACGGACAGGCTCAATCAGCCCCAGCATTTT.